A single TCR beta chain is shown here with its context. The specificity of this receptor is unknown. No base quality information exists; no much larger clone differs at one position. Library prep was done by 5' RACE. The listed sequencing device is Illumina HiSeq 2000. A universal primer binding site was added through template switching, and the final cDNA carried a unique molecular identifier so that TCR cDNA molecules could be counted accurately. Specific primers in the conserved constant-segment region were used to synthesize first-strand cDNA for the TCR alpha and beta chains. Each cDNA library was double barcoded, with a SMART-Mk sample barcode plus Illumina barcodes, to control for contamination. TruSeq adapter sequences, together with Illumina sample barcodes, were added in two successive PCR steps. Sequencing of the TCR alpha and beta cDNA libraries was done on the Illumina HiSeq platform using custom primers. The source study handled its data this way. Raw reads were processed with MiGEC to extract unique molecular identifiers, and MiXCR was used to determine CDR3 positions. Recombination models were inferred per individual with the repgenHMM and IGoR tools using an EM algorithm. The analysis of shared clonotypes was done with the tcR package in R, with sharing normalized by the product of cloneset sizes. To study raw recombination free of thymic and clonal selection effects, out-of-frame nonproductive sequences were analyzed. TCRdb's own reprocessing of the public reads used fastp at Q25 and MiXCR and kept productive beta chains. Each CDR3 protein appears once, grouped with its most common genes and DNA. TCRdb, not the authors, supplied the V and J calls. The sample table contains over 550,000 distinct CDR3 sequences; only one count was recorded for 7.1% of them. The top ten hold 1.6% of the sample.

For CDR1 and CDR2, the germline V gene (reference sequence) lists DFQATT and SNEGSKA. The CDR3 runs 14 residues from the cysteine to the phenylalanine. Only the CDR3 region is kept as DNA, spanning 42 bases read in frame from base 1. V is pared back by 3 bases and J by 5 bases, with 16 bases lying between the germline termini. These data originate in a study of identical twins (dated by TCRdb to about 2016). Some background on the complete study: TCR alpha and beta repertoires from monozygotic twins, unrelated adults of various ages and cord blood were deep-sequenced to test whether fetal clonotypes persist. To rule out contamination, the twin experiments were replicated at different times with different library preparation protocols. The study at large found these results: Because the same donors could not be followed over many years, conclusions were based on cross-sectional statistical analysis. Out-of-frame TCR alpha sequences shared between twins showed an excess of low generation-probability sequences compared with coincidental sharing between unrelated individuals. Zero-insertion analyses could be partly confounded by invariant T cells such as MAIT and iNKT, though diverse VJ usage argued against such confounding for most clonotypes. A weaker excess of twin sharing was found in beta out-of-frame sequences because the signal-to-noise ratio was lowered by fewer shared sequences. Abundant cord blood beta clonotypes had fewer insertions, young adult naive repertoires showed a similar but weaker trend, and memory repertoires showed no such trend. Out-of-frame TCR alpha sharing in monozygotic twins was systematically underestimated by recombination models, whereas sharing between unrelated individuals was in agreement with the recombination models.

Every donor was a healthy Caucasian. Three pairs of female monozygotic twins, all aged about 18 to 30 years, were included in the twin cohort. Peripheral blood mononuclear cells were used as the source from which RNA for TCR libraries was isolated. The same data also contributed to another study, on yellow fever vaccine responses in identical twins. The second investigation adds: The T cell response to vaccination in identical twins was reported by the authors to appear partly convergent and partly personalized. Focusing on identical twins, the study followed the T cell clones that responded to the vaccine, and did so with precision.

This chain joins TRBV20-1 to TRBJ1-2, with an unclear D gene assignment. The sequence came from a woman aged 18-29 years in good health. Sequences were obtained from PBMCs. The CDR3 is CSARLPIGVYGYTF. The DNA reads TGCAGTGCTAGGCTTCCTATTGGGGTTTATGGCTACACCTTC.